This T cell receptor (beta chain) was found in a study of T cell responses to AZD1222 COVID-19 vaccine. The CDR3 is 14 amino acids. In germline, CDR1 is LNHDA, CDR2 SQIVND (reference sequence). The germline V and J ends were trimmed by 1 base and 7 bases, with 13 bases remaining between them. The assay was immunoSEQ multiplex PCR, and TCRdb's table has in-frame clones only and misses some. The sample contains 100,000 to 150,000 clones, around 84% of which appear only once. The clonotype was recovered from an adult in good health. The chain links TRBV19 to TRBJ1-1; D gene unclear. Sequenced material: peripheral blood, taken on day 0 of AZD1222 vaccination. The DNA of the CDR3 is TGTGCCAGTAGTATAGTAGGATCACTTTATGAAGCTTTCTTT. This sequence encodes CASSIVGSLYEAFF. Looking up the rest from reference TRBV19 and TRBJ1-1 gives the full variable domain: DGGITQSPKYLFRKEGQNVTLSCEQNLNHDAMYWYRQDPGQGLRLIYYSQIVNDFQKGDIAEGYSVSREKKESFPLTVTSAQKNPTAFYLCASSIVGSLYEAFFGQGTRLTVV.